The TCR beta chain described here comes from a study of T cell responses to AZD1222 COVID-19 vaccine. Germline V gene lookup returns CDR1 MDHEN and CDR2 SYDVKM. V gave up 8 bases and J gave up 3 bases; unmatched junction bases: 9. The CDR3 extends over 15 amino acids. The assay was immunoSEQ multiplex PCR, and TCRdb's table has in-frame clones only and misses some. Among 250,000 to 300,000 clones listed, approximately 94% were seen once. The specimen was peripheral blood, collected 28 days after the second AZD1222 dose. The gene calls are TRBV28 and TRBJ1-1; 10 nucleotides line up with TRBD1. This TCR was sampled from an adult who received the AZD1222 COVID-19 vaccine. CDR3 in DNA: TGTGCCAGCGGGGGACAGGGGAAGGGGGACACTGAAGCTTTCTTT. This encodes CASGGQGKGDTEAFF.